The rows below give T cell receptor beta chains drawn from one sample of a study of OX40 agonist ivuxolimab in advanced cancers. Some clones are missing from TCRdb's copy, which holds only in-frame ones; the method was immunoSEQ multiplex PCR. The table includes about 31,000 clones, roughly 88% detected once. The sequencing used CD4+ or CD8+ T cells sorted from blood, collected in a trial of the OX40 agonist ivuxolimab. The receptors come from an adult with an advanced solid tumor such as melanoma, head and neck, liver or kidney cancer. CDR3s include the opening cysteine and the closing phenylalanine or tryptophan. Clone sizes are given selectively: once, few, many, or a class where the clone is expanded.

V gene: TRBV7-3; clone size: -; CDR3 length: 15; J gene: TRBJ1-1; CDR3 protein: CASSLQGSANTEAFF
V gene: TRBV11-2; clone size: -; CDR3 length: 14; J gene: TRBJ1-5; CDR3 protein: CASSHRDRGQPQHF
V gene: TRBV29-1; clone size: -; CDR3 length: 13; J gene: TRBJ1-2; CDR3 protein: CSVVGPPNYGYTF
V gene: TRBV19; clone size: -; CDR3 length: 13; J gene: TRBJ1-1; CDR3 protein: CASSLGKNTEAFF
V gene: TRBV27; clone size: -; CDR3 length: 15; J gene: -; CDR3 protein: CASSFVLHSSYEQYF
V gene: TRBV28; clone size: -; CDR3 length: 14; J gene: TRBJ2-7; CDR3 protein: CASSLPESSYEQYF
V gene: TRBV25-1; clone size: -; CDR3 length: 12; J gene: TRBJ2-5; CDR3 protein: CASRLGFETQYF
V gene: TRBV7-7; clone size: -; CDR3 length: 15; J gene: -; CDR3 protein: CASSPGGIGPYEQYF
V gene: TRBV9; clone size: -; CDR3 length: 14; J gene: TRBJ1-5; CDR3 protein: CASSVGWGHQPQHF
V gene: TRBV4-3; clone size: -; CDR3 length: 17; J gene: TRBJ1-4; CDR3 protein: CASSHPRQGGTNEKLFF
V gene: TRBV5-6; clone size: -; CDR3 length: 13; J gene: TRBJ1-5; CDR3 protein: CASSSGTGAREHF
V gene: TRBV6-1; clone size: -; CDR3 length: 11; J gene: TRBJ2-7; CDR3 protein: CASSEGPEQYF
V gene: TRBV10-1; clone size: few; CDR3 length: 16; J gene: TRBJ1-6; CDR3 protein: CASSDPNRGVDSPLHF
V gene: TRBV5-4; clone size: -; CDR3 length: 12; J gene: TRBJ1-6; CDR3 protein: CASSLDVSEPHF
V gene: TRBV7-2; clone size: once; CDR3 length: 14; J gene: TRBJ2-3; CDR3 protein: CASSSGGGTDTQYF
V gene: TRBV13; clone size: -; CDR3 length: 16; J gene: TRBJ2-4; CDR3 protein: CASSLNYVLEGNIQYF
V gene: TRBV9; clone size: -; CDR3 length: 15; J gene: TRBJ1-1; CDR3 protein: CASSATSGSNTEAFF
V gene: TRBV7-2; clone size: -; CDR3 length: 14; J gene: TRBJ2-7; CDR3 protein: CASSFAAGSYEQYF
V gene: TRBV7-2; clone size: -; CDR3 length: 15; J gene: TRBJ2-7; CDR3 protein: CASSLVPGWPYEQYF
V gene: TRBV11-2; clone size: -; CDR3 length: 16; J gene: TRBJ2-2; CDR3 protein: CASSPHTGFRGGELFF
V gene: TRBV27; clone size: few; CDR3 length: 15; J gene: TRBJ1-6; CDR3 protein: CASSLWSGDGSPLHF
V gene: TRBV28; clone size: -; CDR3 length: 14; J gene: TRBJ1-1; CDR3 protein: CASSLRGGSTEAFF
V gene: TRBV27; clone size: -; CDR3 length: 14; J gene: TRBJ1-1; CDR3 protein: CASSQWSGNTEAFF
V gene: TRBV2; clone size: -; CDR3 length: 13; J gene: TRBJ1-2; CDR3 protein: CASMGQGNYGYTF
V gene: TRBV27; clone size: -; CDR3 length: 15; J gene: TRBJ1-5; CDR3 protein: CASSLFGGNNQPQHF
V gene: TRBV11-2; clone size: -; CDR3 length: 13; J gene: TRBJ2-5; CDR3 protein: CASSPTVQETQYF
V gene: TRBV28; clone size: -; CDR3 length: 17; J gene: TRBJ2-7; CDR3 protein: CASSSSWTGGYSYEQYF
V gene: TRBV7-2; clone size: -; CDR3 length: 17; J gene: TRBJ2-7; CDR3 protein: CASSWDSGGAVGYEQYF
V gene: TRBV4-3; clone size: -; CDR3 length: 16; J gene: TRBJ2-7; CDR3 protein: CASSQESTSNSYEQYF
V gene: TRBV9; clone size: few; CDR3 length: 16; J gene: TRBJ1-2; CDR3 protein: CASSGAQGGRAYGYTF
V gene: TRBV10-1; clone size: once; CDR3 length: 11; J gene: TRBJ1-5; CDR3 protein: CASRHGGPQHF
V gene: TRBV14; clone size: -; CDR3 length: 17; J gene: TRBJ2-1; CDR3 protein: CASSQPFRDFSYNEQFF
V gene: TRBV7-2; clone size: -; CDR3 length: 15; J gene: TRBJ2-3; CDR3 protein: CASSLGTTSTDTQYF
V gene: TRBV27; clone size: -; CDR3 length: 15; J gene: TRBJ2-5; CDR3 protein: CASTKRGGVEETQYF
V gene: TRBV3-2; clone size: -; CDR3 length: 9; J gene: TRBJ2-1; CDR3 protein: CASSGVQFF
V gene: TRBV9; clone size: -; CDR3 length: 14; J gene: TRBJ2-1; CDR3 protein: CASERGGFSNEQFF
V gene: TRBV11-2; clone size: once; CDR3 length: 12; J gene: TRBJ2-7; CDR3 protein: CASSPTGYEQYF
V gene: TRBV4-2; clone size: -; CDR3 length: 15; J gene: TRBJ2-7; CDR3 protein: CASSQGLGTSSEQYF
V gene: TRBV7-9; clone size: -; CDR3 length: 12; J gene: TRBJ2-3; CDR3 protein: CASSLSTDTQYF
V gene: TRBV9; clone size: -; CDR3 length: 16; J gene: TRBJ2-3; CDR3 protein: CASSVVAGTWADTQYF
V gene: TRBV7-9; clone size: -; CDR3 length: 11; J gene: TRBJ2-3; CDR3 protein: CASSQTDTQYF
V gene: TRBV11-2; clone size: -; CDR3 length: 15; J gene: TRBJ2-1; CDR3 protein: CASSIFSGGAWEQFF
V gene: TRBV25-1; clone size: -; CDR3 length: 13; J gene: TRBJ2-7; CDR3 protein: CASSEHGNYEQYF
V gene: TRBV19; clone size: -; CDR3 length: 12; J gene: TRBJ1-2; CDR3 protein: CASSSGGFGYTF
V gene: TRBV6-5; clone size: -; CDR3 length: 15; J gene: TRBJ2-3; CDR3 protein: CASSYFGGGTDTQYF
V gene: TRBV7-9; clone size: -; CDR3 length: 17; J gene: TRBJ2-7; CDR3 protein: CASSPRIPSGGSNEQYF
V gene: TRBV19; clone size: -; CDR3 length: 14; J gene: TRBJ2-3; CDR3 protein: CASSWGLSTDTQYF
V gene: TRBV29-1; clone size: -; CDR3 length: 14; J gene: TRBJ2-7; CDR3 protein: CSVYTGASAYEQYF
V gene: TRBV7-9; clone size: once; CDR3 length: 12; J gene: TRBJ1-2; CDR3 protein: CASRGLVYGYTF